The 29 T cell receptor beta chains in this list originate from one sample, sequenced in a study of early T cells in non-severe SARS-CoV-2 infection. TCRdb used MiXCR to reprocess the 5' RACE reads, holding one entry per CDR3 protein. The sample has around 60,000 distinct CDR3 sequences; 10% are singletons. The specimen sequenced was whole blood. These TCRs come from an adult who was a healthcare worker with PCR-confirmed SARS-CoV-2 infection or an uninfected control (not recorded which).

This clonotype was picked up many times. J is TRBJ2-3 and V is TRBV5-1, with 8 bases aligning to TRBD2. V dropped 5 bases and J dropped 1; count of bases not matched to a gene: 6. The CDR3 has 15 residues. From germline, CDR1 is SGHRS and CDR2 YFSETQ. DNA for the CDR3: TGCGCCAGCAGTCCGGGACTAGACGGCACAGATACGCAGTATTTT. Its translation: CASSPGLDGTDTQYF.

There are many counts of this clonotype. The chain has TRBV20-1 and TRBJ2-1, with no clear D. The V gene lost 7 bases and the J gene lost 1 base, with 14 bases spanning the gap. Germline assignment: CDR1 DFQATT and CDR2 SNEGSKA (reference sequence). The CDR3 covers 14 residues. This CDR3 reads CSVRDLESYNEQFF. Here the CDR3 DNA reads TGCAGTGTGAGAGATCTAGAATCCTACAATGAGCAGTTCTTC.

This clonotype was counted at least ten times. In DNA form, the CDR3 reads TGTGCCAGCAGCGTAGGCCCAGATACGCAGTATTTT. This codes for CASSVGPDTQYF. J is TRBJ2-3 and V is TRBV9; D is undetermined. The germline CDR1 and CDR2 sequences are SGDLS and YYNGEE. The CDR3 totals 12 residues. Between the trimmed V and J ends, which lost 0 bases and 4 bases, there was a span of 3 bases.

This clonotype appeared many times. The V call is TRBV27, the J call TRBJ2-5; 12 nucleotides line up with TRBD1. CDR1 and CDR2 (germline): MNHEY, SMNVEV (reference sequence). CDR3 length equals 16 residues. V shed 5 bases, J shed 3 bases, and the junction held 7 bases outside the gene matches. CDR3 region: CASSHGTGGAEETQYF. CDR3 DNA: TGTGCCAGCAGTCACGGGACAGGGGGCGCGGAAGAGACCCAGTACTTC.

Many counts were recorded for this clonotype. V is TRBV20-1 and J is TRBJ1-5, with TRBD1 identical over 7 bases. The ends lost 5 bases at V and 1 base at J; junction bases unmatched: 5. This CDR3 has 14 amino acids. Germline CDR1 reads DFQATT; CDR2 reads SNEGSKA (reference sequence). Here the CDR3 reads CSAEKQGSNQPQHF. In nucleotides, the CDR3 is TGCAGTGCTGAAAAACAGGGGAGCAATCAGCCCCAGCATTTT.

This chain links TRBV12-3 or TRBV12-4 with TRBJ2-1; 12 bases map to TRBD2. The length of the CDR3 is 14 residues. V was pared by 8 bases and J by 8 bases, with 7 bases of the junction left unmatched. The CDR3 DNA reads TGTGCCAGCGGAAGACTAGCGGGAGAGGATGAGCAGTTCTTC. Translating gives CASGRLAGEDEQFF.

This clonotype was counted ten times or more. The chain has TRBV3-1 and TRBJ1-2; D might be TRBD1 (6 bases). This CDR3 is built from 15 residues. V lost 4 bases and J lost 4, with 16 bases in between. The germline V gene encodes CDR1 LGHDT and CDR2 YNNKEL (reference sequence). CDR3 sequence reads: CASSLMDSLTYGYTF. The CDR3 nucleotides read TGTGCCAGCAGCCTTATGGACAGTTTAACCTATGGCTACACCTTC.

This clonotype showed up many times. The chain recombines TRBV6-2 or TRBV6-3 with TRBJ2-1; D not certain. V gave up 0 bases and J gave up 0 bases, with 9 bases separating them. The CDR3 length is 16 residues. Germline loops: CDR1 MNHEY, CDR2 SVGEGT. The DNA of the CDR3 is TGTGCCAGCAGTTACTCGGCGCATAGCTCCTACAATGAGCAGTTCTTC. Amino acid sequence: CASSYSAHSSYNEQFF.

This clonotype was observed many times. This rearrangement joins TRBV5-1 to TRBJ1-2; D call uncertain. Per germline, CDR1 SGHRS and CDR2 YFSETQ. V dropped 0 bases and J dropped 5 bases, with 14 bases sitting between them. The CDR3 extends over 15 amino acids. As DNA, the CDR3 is TGCGCCAGCAGCTTGGGTCCAGCGTTAACTTATGGCTACACCTTC. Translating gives CASSLGPALTYGYTF.

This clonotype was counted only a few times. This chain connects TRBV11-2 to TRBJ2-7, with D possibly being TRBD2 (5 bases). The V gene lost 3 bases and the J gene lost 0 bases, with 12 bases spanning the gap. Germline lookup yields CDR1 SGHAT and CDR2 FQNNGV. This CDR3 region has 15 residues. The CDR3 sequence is CASSLATTASYEQYF. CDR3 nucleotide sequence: TGTGCCAGCAGCTTGGCGACTACAGCCTCCTACGAGCAGTACTTC. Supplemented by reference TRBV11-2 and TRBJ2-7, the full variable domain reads EAGVAQSPRYKIIEKRQSVAFWCNPISGHATLYWYQQILGQGPKLLIQFQNNGVVDDSQLPKDRFSAERLKGVDSTLKIQPAKLEDSAVYLCASSLATTASYEQYFGPGTRLTVT.

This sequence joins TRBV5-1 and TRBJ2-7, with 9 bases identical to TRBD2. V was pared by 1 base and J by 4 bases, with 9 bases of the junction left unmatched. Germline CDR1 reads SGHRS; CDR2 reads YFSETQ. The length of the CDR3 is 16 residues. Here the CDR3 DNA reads TGCGCCAGCAGCTTGAGTAGTAGCGGGAGTGGTTACGAGCAGTACTTC. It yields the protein CASSLSSSGSGYEQYF.

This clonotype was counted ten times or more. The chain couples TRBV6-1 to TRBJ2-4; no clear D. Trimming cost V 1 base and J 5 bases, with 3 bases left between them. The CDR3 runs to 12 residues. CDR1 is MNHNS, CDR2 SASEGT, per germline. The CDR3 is CASSEVQNIQYF. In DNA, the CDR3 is TGTGCCAGCAGTGAAGTGCAAAACATTCAGTACTTC.

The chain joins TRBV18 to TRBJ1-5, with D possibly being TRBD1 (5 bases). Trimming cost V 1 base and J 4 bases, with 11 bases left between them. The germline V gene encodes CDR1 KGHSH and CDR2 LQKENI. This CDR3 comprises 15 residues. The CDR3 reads CASSPQGNENQPQHF. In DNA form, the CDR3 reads TGTGCCAGCTCACCACAGGGGAATGAGAATCAGCCCCAGCATTTT.

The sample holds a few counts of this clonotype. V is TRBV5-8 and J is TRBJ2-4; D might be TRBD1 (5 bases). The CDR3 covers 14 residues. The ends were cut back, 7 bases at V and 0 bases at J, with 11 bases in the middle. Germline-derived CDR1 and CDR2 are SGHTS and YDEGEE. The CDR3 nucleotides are TGTGCCAGCCAACAGGACCTAGCCAAAAACATTCAGTACTTC. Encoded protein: CASQQDLAKNIQYF.

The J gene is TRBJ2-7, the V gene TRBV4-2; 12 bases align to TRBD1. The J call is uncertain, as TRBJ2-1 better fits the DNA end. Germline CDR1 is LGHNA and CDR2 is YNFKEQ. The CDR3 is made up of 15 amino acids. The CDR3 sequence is CASSQVGQGAWEQFF. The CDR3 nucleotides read TGTGCCAGCAGCCAAGTGGGACAGGGGGCTTGGGAGCAGTTCTTC.

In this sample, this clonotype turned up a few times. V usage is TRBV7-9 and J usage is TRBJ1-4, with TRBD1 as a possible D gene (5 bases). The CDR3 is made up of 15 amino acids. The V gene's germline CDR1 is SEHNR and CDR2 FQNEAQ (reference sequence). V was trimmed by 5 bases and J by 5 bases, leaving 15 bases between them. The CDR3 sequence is CASSTRQLSNEKLFF. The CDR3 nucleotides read TGTGCCAGCAGCACCCGACAGCTTTCAAATGAAAAACTGTTTTTT.

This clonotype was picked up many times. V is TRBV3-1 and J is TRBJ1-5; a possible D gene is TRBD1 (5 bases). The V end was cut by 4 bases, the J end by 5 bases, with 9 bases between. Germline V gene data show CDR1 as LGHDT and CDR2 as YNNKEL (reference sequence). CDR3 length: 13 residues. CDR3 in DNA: TGTGCCAGCAGCCGTGGGGCCGATCAGCCCCAGCATTTT. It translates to CASSRGADQPQHF.

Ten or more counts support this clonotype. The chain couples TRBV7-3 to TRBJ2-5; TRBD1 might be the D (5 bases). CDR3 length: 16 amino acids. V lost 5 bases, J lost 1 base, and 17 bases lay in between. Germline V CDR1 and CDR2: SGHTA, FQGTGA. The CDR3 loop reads CASSPLGAASQETQYF. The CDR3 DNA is TGTGCCAGCAGCCCCCTAGGGGCAGCAAGCCAAGAGACCCAGTACTTC.

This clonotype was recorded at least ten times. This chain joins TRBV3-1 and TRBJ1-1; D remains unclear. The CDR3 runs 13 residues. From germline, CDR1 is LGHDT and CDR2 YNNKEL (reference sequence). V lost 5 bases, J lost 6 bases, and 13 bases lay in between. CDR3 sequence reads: CASSLHAVAEAFF. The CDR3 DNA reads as TGTGCCAGCAGCTTACATGCGGTTGCTGAAGCTTTCTTT.

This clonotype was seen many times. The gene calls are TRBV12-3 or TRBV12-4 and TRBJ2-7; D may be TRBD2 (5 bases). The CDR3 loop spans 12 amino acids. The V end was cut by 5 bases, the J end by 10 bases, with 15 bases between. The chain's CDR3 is CASSRLERRQYF. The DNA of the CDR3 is TGTGCCAGCAGTCGACTTGAGCGGCGTCAGTACTTC.

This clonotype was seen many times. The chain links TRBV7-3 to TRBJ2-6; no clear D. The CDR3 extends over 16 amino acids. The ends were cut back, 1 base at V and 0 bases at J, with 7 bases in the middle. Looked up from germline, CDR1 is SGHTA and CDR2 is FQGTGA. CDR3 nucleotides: TGTGCCAGCAGCTTAATGCCCGGCTCTGGGGCCAACGTCCTGACTTTC. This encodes CASSLMPGSGANVLTF.

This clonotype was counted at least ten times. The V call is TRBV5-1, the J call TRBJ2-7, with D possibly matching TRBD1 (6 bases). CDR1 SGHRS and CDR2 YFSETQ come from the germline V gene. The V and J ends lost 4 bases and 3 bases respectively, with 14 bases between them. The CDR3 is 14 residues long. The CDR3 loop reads CASSPIQGVYEQYF. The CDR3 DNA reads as TGCGCCAGCAGCCCAATACAGGGTGTCTACGAGCAGTACTTC.

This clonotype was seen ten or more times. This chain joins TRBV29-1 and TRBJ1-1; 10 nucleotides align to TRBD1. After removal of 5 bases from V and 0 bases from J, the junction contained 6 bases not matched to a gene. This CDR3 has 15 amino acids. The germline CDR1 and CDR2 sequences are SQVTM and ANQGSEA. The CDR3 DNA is TGCAGCGTTTCTCCGGGACAGGGGATGAACACTGAAGCTTTCTTT. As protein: CSVSPGQGMNTEAFF.

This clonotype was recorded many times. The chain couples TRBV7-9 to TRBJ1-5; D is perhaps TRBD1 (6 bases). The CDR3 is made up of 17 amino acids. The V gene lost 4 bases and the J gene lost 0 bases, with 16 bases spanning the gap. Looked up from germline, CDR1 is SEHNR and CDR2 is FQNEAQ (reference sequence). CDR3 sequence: CASSSGVGGGSNQPQHF. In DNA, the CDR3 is TGTGCCAGCAGCTCAGGAGTTGGGGGCGGTAGCAATCAGCCCCAGCATTTT.

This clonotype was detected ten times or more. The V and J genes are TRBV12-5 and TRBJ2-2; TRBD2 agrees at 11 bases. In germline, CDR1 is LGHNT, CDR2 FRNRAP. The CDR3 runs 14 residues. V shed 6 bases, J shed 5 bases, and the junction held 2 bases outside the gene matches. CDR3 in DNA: TGTGCTAGTGGCCGGACTAGCGGGACCGGGGAGCTGTTTTTT. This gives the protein CASGRTSGTGELFF.

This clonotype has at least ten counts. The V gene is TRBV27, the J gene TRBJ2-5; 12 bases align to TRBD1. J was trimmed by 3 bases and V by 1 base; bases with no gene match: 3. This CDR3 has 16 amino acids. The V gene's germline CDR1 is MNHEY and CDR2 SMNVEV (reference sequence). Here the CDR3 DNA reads TGTGCCAGCAGTTTATATGGGACAGGGGGCGAAGAGACCCAGTACTTC. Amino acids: CASSLYGTGGEETQYF.

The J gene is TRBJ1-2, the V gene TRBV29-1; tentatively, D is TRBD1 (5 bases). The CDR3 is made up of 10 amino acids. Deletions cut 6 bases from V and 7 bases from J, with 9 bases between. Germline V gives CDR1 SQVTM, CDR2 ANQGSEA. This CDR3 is CSVGTIGYTF. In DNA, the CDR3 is TGCAGCGTGGGGACGATTGGCTACACCTTC.

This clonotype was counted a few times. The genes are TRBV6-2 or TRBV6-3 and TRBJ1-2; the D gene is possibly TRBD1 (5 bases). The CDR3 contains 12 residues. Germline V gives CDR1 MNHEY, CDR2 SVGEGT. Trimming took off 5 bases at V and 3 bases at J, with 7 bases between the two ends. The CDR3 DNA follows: TGTGCCAGCAGTGACAGAGACTATGGCTACACCTTC. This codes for CASSDRDYGYTF.

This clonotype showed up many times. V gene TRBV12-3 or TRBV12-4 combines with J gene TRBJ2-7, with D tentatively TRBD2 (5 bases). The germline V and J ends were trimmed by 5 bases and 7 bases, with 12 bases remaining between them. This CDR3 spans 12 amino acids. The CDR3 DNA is TGTGCCAGCAGTGTCGAATGGAGGGAGCAGTACTTC. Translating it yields CASSVEWREQYF.